The present T cell receptor beta chain was sequenced within a study of blood T cell repertoires in COVID-19. Using immunoSEQ multiplex PCR, the repertoire was profiled, and TCRdb retains in-frame clones only, with some absent. The table records under 250,000 clones, roughly nine tenths of them present only once. In terms of age and location, participants ranged from roughly 18 to 100 years and lived in about 25 US areas. Germline V gene data show CDR1 as SGHRS and CDR2 as YFSETQ. Trimming shortened V by 4 bases and J by 4 bases, and 15 bases separated the two germline ends. The CDR3 is 15 residues long.

The chain links TRBV5-1 to TRBJ2-1, with a possible D match to TRBD1 (6 bases). Sequencing input: PBMCs or T cells enriched from blood (not recorded which). The TCR sequence derives from a man aged 25 to 40 who had recovered from COVID-19. CDR3 in amino acids: CASSGWTDTYNEQFF. In DNA, the CDR3 is TGCGCCAGCAGCGGGTGGACAGATACTTACAATGAGCAGTTCTTC.